Each of the 27 T cell receptor delta chains below was sequenced from the same sample in a study of gamma-delta chains in newborns, infants, children. TCRdb reapplied CATT to the reads. The sample records several hundred delta-chain clones, approximately 0.93% being singletons. Sequenced input: blood. The receptors come from a child in good health.

Of note for this clone: Given a far larger clone just one base away, this is likely a sequencing read error. The chain has TRDV2 and TRDJ3; perhaps TRDD3 as D (6 bases). The germline V gene has CDR1 GEAIGNYY and CDR2 EKD. The CDR3 is 18 amino acids. For the CDR3, the DNA is TGTGCCTATGACACCGCCGGGGGAAGCTCCTGGGACACCCGACAGATGTTTTTC. This translates into CAYDTAGGSSWDTRQMFF.

On this clone itself: With a far larger clone one base away, a read error is the likely cause. This same CDR3 is encoded by further DNA sequences in the sample. The rearrangement links TRDV2 to TRDJ3, with TRDD3 as a possible D gene (5 bases). The CDR3 length is 21 residues. Per the germline V gene, CDR1 is GEAIGNYY and CDR2 is EKD. CDR3 protein: CACDTVVAELASSWDTRQMFF. CDR3 sequence (DNA): TGTGCCTGTGACACCGTTGTAGCTGAGTTGGCGAGCTCCTGGGACACCCGGCAGATGTTTTTC.

Remarks on this clone: TCRdb's protein, taken from a much larger clone, differs from this DNA's translation at residue 15, likely owing to a read error; the protein displayed comes from the DNA. The chain couples TRDV2 to TRDJ1; TRDD3 agrees at 9 bases. CDR1 GEAIGNYY and CDR2 EKD come from the germline V gene. Trimming at V came to 2 bases and at J to 10 bases, leaving 22 bases not matched to a gene. The CDR3 extends over 18 amino acids. The CDR3 sequence is CACDNLLGIRKGDGRLIF. CDR3 nucleotides: TGTGCCTGTGACAACCTACTGGGGATACGCAAGGGCGATGGGAGACTCATCTTT.

As for this clone: The amino acid sequence in TCRdb belongs to a much larger clone and departs from this DNA's translation at residue 3, likely a sequencing read error; the sequence shown is translated from the DNA. This chain connects TRDV2 to TRDJ1; 11 nucleotides match TRDD3. In germline, CDR1 is GEAIGNYY, CDR2 EKD. The CDR3 contains 18 residues. CDR3 sequence reads: CAYDLLGDIREGTDKLIF. CDR3 bases: TGTGCCTATGACCTACTGGGGGATATCAGGGAGGGCACCGATAAACTCATCTTT.

Points on this clone: A read error likely explains this, since a far larger clone differs by one base. This sample also contains other DNA sequences that code for the same CDR3. The chain carries TRDV3 and TRDJ1, with 7 bases that match TRDD3. Germline CDR1 reads TVYSNPD; CDR2 reads GDNSRS (reference sequence). The CDR3 extends over 17 amino acids. Germline trimming cut 1 base from V and 4 bases from J; bases unmatched to any gene: 18. The CDR3 bases are TGTGCCTTTAATCCCTCAGCGATACTGGGGATGTTCGATAAACTCATCTTT. Amino acids: CAFNPSAILGMFDKLIF.

Comment on this clone: The translation of this DNA and the TCRdb protein of a much larger clone differ at residue 7, probably owing to a read error; the protein shown here is translated from the DNA. The chain carries TRDV2 and TRDJ1; TRDD3 matches 9 bases. In germline, CDR1 is GEAIGNYY, CDR2 EKD. There are 18 residues in the CDR3. The V gene end was trimmed by 2 bases and the J gene end by 8 bases; junction bases not matched to a gene: 20. CDR3 nucleotide sequence: TGTGCCTGTGACAACCTAATGGGGATACGCAAGGGCGATGGGAAACTCATCTTT. It yields the protein CACDNLMGIRKGDGKLIF.

This clone was seen a handful of times. Only one base separates this from a far larger clonotype, so it likely reflects a read error. This sample includes further DNA sequences coding for the same CDR3. The CDR3: CALLIPLLGDKTYLTAQLFF. The CDR3 DNA follows: TGTGCTCTCCTAATCCCGCTACTGGGGGATAAGACCTATTTGACAGCACAACTCTTCTTT. The rearrangement links TRDV1 to TRDJ2, with 11 bases aligning to TRDD3. The CDR3 covers 20 residues. Germline CDR1 and CDR2: TSWWSYY and QGS. Trimming took 9 bases from V and 1 from J; bases not matched to a gene: 19.

Notes on this clone: This probably arose from a read error, given a far larger clone one base away. V and J are TRDV2 and TRDJ1; D remains ambiguous. V shed 3 bases and J shed 3 bases, with 19 bases lying between them. Germline CDR1 reads GEAIGNYY; CDR2 reads EKD. The CDR3 runs to 16 residues. The CDR3, as DNA: TGTGCCTGTGACTCAGTAGAGAGTATGTACGCCGATAAACTCATCTTT. This sequence encodes CACDSVESMYADKLIF.

This clone has more than one count but fewer than ten. With a far larger clone one base away, a read error is the likely cause. The chain employs TRDV3 and TRDJ1; tentative D call: TRDD3 (6 bases). V was cut by 1 base and J by 4 bases, with 25 bases left in between. This CDR3 contains 17 residues. The germline V gene has CDR1 TVYSNPD and CDR2 GDNSRS (reference sequence). The CDR3 DNA reads as TGTGCCTTTAATCCTTCAGCGATACCGGGGATGTTCGATAAACTCATCTTT. Encoded protein: CAFNPSAIPGMFDKLIF.

On this clone itself: TCRdb has a much larger clone's protein, which differs at residue 10 from the translation of this DNA, likely because of a read error; what is shown is the protein translated from the DNA. The gene calls are TRDV2 and TRDJ1; 11 nucleotides match TRDD3. The CDR3 is made up of 15 amino acids. CDR1 and CDR2 from the germline V gene are GEAIGNYY and EKD. The ends lost 3 bases at V and 5 bases at J; junction bases unmatched: 7. CDR3 nucleotides: TGTGCCTGTGACGTTATGGGGGATACGATTGATAAACTCATCTTT. Translation: CACDVMGDTIDKLIF.

In its sample, this clone was seen a few times. This is likely an artifact of a read error, given a far larger clone one base away. Other DNA sequences from this sample encode an identical CDR3 as well. The chain uses TRDV2 and TRDJ1, with 11 bases identical to TRDD3. Per germline, CDR1 GEAIGNYY and CDR2 EKD. This CDR3 region has 18 residues. Trimming removed 3 bases from V and 2 bases from J; junction bases left unmatched: 13. The CDR3 here is CACDPLVGGYGYTDKLIF. In DNA, the CDR3 is TGTGCCTGTGACCCTCTAGTTGGGGGATACGGGTATACCGATAAACTCATCTTT.

Remarks on this clone: A far larger clone differs by one base, so this is likely a read error. This sample includes further DNA sequences coding for the same CDR3. The CDR3 loop reads CALGELRFFLHTLYWGERFYTDKLIF. The CDR3, as DNA: TGCGCTCTTGGGGAACTGAGATTCTTCTTACACACCCTCTACTGGGGGGAGCGCTTCTACACCGATAAACTCATCTTT. The chain has TRDV1 and TRDJ1; 8 bases fit TRDD3. The CDR3 length is 26 residues. Germline CDR1 reads TSWWSYY; CDR2 reads QGS.

This clone is classed as hyperexpanded (1% or more). Within the sample, other DNA sequences also encode this same CDR3. This sequence joins TRDV2 and TRDJ1; 11 nucleotides match TRDD3. Germline CDR1 reads GEAIGNYY; CDR2 reads EKD. This CDR3 comprises 18 residues. Trimming took 0 bases from V and 5 from J; bases not matched to a gene: 13. The chain's CDR3 is CACDTVGGWGIQGDKLIF. DNA of the CDR3: TGTGCCTGTGACACCGTAGGAGGCTGGGGGATACAAGGTGATAAACTCATCTTT.

This clone is categorized as medium-sized (0.01 to 0.1%). Only one base separates this from a far larger clonotype, so it likely reflects a read error. J is TRDJ1 and V is TRDV2; TRDD3 agrees at 13 bases. CDR1 and CDR2 (germline): GEAIGNYY, EKD. The CDR3 contains 23 residues. V shed 3 bases, J shed 2 bases, and the junction held 26 bases outside the gene matches. DNA for the CDR3: TGTGCCTGTGACGCGCTTCCCTCCCCCTCCGTACTGGGGGATACGAGATGGACCGATAAACTCATCTTT. It encodes CACDALPSPSVLGDTRWTDKLIF.

This clone was seen more than once but under ten times. TCRdb attributes to this sequence the protein of a much larger clone, which differs from the DNA translation at residue 8; a read error is likely, and the protein displayed is translated from the DNA. The chain carries TRDV2 and TRDJ3, with D unresolved. Looked up from germline, CDR1 is GEAIGNYY and CDR2 is EKD. The CDR3 totals 21 residues. The V end lost 0 bases, the J end lost 0 bases, and 20 bases lay between the germline ends. CDR3 in DNA: TGTGCCTGTGACACCGTTGTAACTGAGTTGGCGAGCTCCTGGGACACCCGACAGATGTTTTTC. Amino acid sequence: CACDTVVTELASSWDTRQMFF.

There are a few counts of this clone. Since a much larger clone is just one base distant, this may be a read error. In the same sample, other DNA sequences code for this CDR3. This sequence joins TRDV1 and TRDJ1; 9 bases agree with TRDD3. Germline assignment: CDR1 TSWWSYY and CDR2 QGS. CDR3 length equals 20 residues. CDR3 sequence (DNA): TGTGCGATCTCCTCAACTCGAGGACTGGGGGACCCGGAGGGGACCGATAAACTCATCTTT. Encoded protein: CAISSTRGLGDPEGTDKLIF.

Turning to this clone: A much larger clone lies a single base off, so this may be a read error. The same CDR3 is also encoded by other DNA sequences in this sample. This chain connects TRDV2 to TRDJ1; 8 bases match TRDD3. This CDR3 region has 23 residues. The V gene's germline CDR1 is GEAIGNYY and CDR2 EKD. The CDR3 DNA reads as TGTGCCTGTGACACCATTGTTTCTCCTCGTCGTACTGGGGGTACGATACTCACCGATAAGCTCATCTTT. As protein: CACDTIVSPRRTGGTILTDKLIF.

This clone was counted only a few times. A far larger clone is a single base away, which makes a read error likely. Within the sample, other DNA sequences also encode this same CDR3. The V and J genes are TRDV3 and TRDJ1, with 7 bases matching TRDD3. This CDR3 contains 19 residues. Germline loops: CDR1 TVYSNPD, CDR2 GDNSRS (reference sequence). The CDR3 DNA reads as TGTGCCTTTATAGTCCTGGGTCTGGGACTGGGGACCGGAACCGATAAGCTCATCTTT. Amino acids: CAFIVLGLGLGTGTDKLIF.

As to this clone: It differs at one base from a far larger clone, so likely a read error. J is TRDJ1 and V is TRDV2, with 8 bases that match TRDD3. The CDR3 runs to 17 residues. Trimming at V came to 3 bases and at J to 0 bases, leaving 11 bases not matched to a gene. The germline gives CDR1 GEAIGNYY, CDR2 EKD. The DNA for the CDR3 is TGTGCCTGTGACGCCGGGGATCACTGGGGGTACACCGATAAACTCATCTTT. Its translation: CACDAGDHWGYTDKLIF.

Comments on this clone: The protein TCRdb gives is from a much larger clone and does not agree with this DNA's translation at residue 15, likely a read error; the protein shown here comes from the DNA. The chain is built from TRDV2 and TRDJ1; 9 nucleotides line up with TRDD3. J was trimmed by 0 bases and V by 3 bases; bases with no gene match: 25. This CDR3 spans 22 amino acids. In germline, CDR1 is GEAIGNYY, CDR2 EKD. The CDR3 spells CACDPLGDFHTRDTRYTDKLIF. In DNA, the CDR3 is TGTGCCTGTGACCCTCTGGGGGATTTTCATACCAGGGATACTAGGTACACCGATAAACTCATCTTT.

This clone was seen a few times. TCRdb's listed protein matches a much larger clone and diverges from this DNA's translation at residue 19, likely through a read error; the protein shown comes from the DNA. Other nucleotide sequences from this sample produce the same CDR3. This sequence joins TRDV2 and TRDJ3; the match to TRDD3 covers 8 bases. The CDR3 is 21 amino acids. Germline V gene data show CDR1 as GEAIGNYY and CDR2 as EKD. CDR3: CACDTPSTGGQSSWDTRQVFF. CDR3 nucleotides: TGTGCCTGTGACACCCCCAGTACTGGGGGCCAAAGCTCCTGGGACACCCGACAGGTGTTTTTC.

In regard to this clone: The TCRdb protein, from a much larger clone, departs from this DNA's translation at residue 13, likely by read error; the protein shown derives from the DNA. This chain links TRDV2 with TRDJ1; 11 positions match TRDD3. The CDR3 consists of 18 residues. Germline V gene sequence: CDR1 GEAIGNYY, CDR2 EKD. V was pared by 3 bases and J by 4 bases, with 15 bases of the junction left unmatched. The CDR3 loop reads CACDPLVGGYGYIDKLIF. As DNA, the CDR3 is TGTGCCTGTGACCCTCTAGTTGGGGGATACGGGTACATCGATAAACTCATCTTT.

In its sample, this clone was seen a few times. A far more abundant clone sits one base away, making this likely a read error. Other DNA sequences in the same sample also yield this CDR3. This chain uses TRDV2 with TRDJ1; tentative D call: TRDD3 (5 bases). The ends were cut back, 0 bases at V and 0 bases at J, with 19 bases in the middle. The germline V gene has CDR1 GEAIGNYY and CDR2 EKD. The CDR3 length is 18 residues. The CDR3 sequence is CACDTVGTELLYTDKLIF. The CDR3 DNA follows: TGTGCCTGTGACACCGTGGGGACCGAACTCTTATACACCGATAAACTCATCTTT.

This clone was counted between two and nine times. With a far larger clone one base away, a read error is the likely cause. The chain uses TRDV2 and TRDJ1; D call uncertain. The CDR3 loop spans 16 amino acids. The germline V gene has CDR1 GEAIGNYY and CDR2 EKD. Trimming took off 3 bases at V and 0 bases at J, with 16 bases between the two ends. CDR3 nucleotides: TGTGCCTGTGACTCAGTAGAGAGTATATACACCGATAAACTCATCTTT. Translation gives CACDSVESIYTDKLIF.

This clone was seen only a few times. A far more abundant clone sits one base away, making this likely a read error. The same CDR3 also results from other DNA sequences found in this sample. The chain joins TRDV2 to TRDJ1; TRDD3 matches at 8 bases. Germline CDR1 and CDR2: GEAIGNYY and EKD. Unmatched junction bases numbered 4, after V lost 0 bases and J lost 5 bases. The CDR3 extends over 14 amino acids. DNA for the CDR3: TGTGCCTGTGACACCTGGGGATACTCTGATAAACTCATCTTT. Protein: CACDTWGYSDKLIF.

This clone was counted between two and nine times. A much larger clone is a single base away; this may be a read error. At the DNA level, this CDR3 is encoded by other sequences in the same sample as well. This chain links TRDV1 with TRDJ1; 11 bases are a match to TRDD3. Germline assignment: CDR1 TSWWSYY and CDR2 QGS. The CDR3 runs to 26 residues. The CDR3 protein is CALGELIPPTSRGWGIRAPLPDKLIF. CDR3 bases: TGTGCTCTCGGGGAACTAATCCCTCCTACAAGCCGTGGATGGGGGATACGCGCCCCCCTTCCCGATAAACTCATCTTT.

On this clone itself: A read error may be the cause here, since a much bigger clone is one base away. Other nucleotide sequences in the sample specify the same CDR3. The J gene is TRDJ1, the V gene TRDV2; 8 positions agree with TRDD3. The length of the CDR3 is 23 residues. Germline V gives CDR1 GEAIGNYY, CDR2 EKD. CDR3 residues: CACDTIVSPRRTGGTILTDKLIF. The CDR3 DNA reads TGTGCCTGCGACACCATTGTTTCTCCTCGTCGTACTGGGGGTACGATACTCACCGATAAACTCATCTTT.